This TCR beta chain was retrieved from a study of blood T cells in healthy people across ages. A sample-barcoded 5' primer and a J-beta primer mix were used in a second PCR of about 7 to 12 cycles. Sequencing of every sample gave 2.5 million or more CDR3-containing paired-end reads. TCRdb called the 5' RACE reads again in MiXCR, with one record for every CDR3 protein. The profile covers about 670,000 distinct CDR3 sequences, with around 41% appearing a single time and 25% to 30% taken by the ten largest. This CDR3 has 15 residues. Germline CDR1 SGHVS, CDR2 FNYEAQ. Trimming cost V 0 bases and J 6 bases, with 12 bases left between them. Caucasian, healthy and from Russia, the donors were aged between 6 and 90. RNA extraction gave at least 6 micrograms of total RNA per sample.

This sequence joins TRBV7-6 and TRBJ2-1; D uncertain. The sequenced sample consisted of blood. This TCR was recovered from an elderly man in good health. The CDR3: CASSLATREFNEQFF. CDR3 DNA sequence: TGTGCCAGCAGCTTAGCGACTCGAGAGTTCAATGAGCAGTTCTTC.